These 30 T cell receptor beta chains were all obtained from the same sample, sequenced in a study of vaccination and CD4 T cells after COVID-19. Their antigens remain unidentified. Sequence data for DNA of cultured CD4+ T cells were generated by the Oncomine TCR Beta short-read assay. TCRdb fed the PCR reads into MiXCR, producing one record per CDR3 protein. The sample carries approximately 5,400 distinct CDR3 sequences, roughly 60% recorded once. Noted treatment: 10-day PBMC culture with coronavirus spike peptide pools or control peptides (ViraFEST assay). During the years 2011-2018, before the COVID-19 pandemic, the unexposed donor's CD4+ T cells were collected. The sequencing sample was made of CD4+ T cells from blood, cultured in vitro. These receptors all come from a human donor in good health.

The chain employs TRBV6-1 and TRBJ2-1; the D gene is possibly TRBD2 (6 bases). The CDR3 length is 13 residues. CDR1 and CDR2 from the germline V gene are MNHNS and SASEGT. Trimming left V 6 bases short and J 7 bases short, with 13 bases between. DNA of the CDR3: TGTGCCAGCAGGAGCGGGCATGGGAATGAGCAGTTCTTC. Translation: CASRSGHGNEQFF.

V and J are TRBV30 and TRBJ2-3; 13 bases fit TRBD2. Germline CDR1 and CDR2: GTSNPN and SVGIG (reference sequence). The CDR3 covers 16 residues. Trimming cost V 0 bases and J 1 base; bases outside gene matches: 1. The CDR3: CAWSVLAGGRTDTQYF. The CDR3 nucleotides read TGTGCCTGGAGTGTACTAGCGGGGGGGCGCACAGATACGCAGTATTTT.

The chain couples TRBV25-1 to TRBJ1-2; 7 nucleotides match TRBD1. Germline V CDR1 and CDR2: MGHDK, SYGVNS. After removal of 4 bases from V and 0 bases from J, the junction contained 2 bases not matched to a gene. This CDR3 has 14 amino acids. In DNA form, the CDR3 reads TGTGCCAGCAGTGCCCAGGGGGCTAACTATGGCTACACCTTC. Protein: CASSAQGANYGYTF.

The chain links TRBV19 to TRBJ2-3; tentatively, D is TRBD1 or TRBD2 (6 bases each). Germline CDR1 and CDR2: LNHDA and SQIVND (reference sequence). CDR3 length equals 15 residues. Trimming shortened V by 4 bases and J by 0 bases, and 11 bases separated the two germline ends. The CDR3 DNA reads as TGTGCCAGTAGTACCTCGGGGGCTAGCACAGATACGCAGTATTTT. Translated, it gives CASSTSGASTDTQYF.

This clonotype showed up just once. This chain uses TRBV7-9 with TRBJ1-2; unclear D gene. The CDR3 consists of 11 residues. V lost 3 bases to trimming and J lost 7 bases, with 6 bases between them. CDR1 and CDR2 from the germline V gene are SEHNR and FQNEAQ (reference sequence). CDR3 in DNA: TGTGCCAGCAGCTTGCGGGGTGGCTACACCTTC. It translates to CASSLRGGYTF.

V gene TRBV2 combines with J gene TRBJ1-5; 8 bases align to TRBD1. This CDR3 is 14 amino acids long. Germline loops: CDR1 SNHLY, CDR2 FYNNEI. J lost 6 bases, V lost 5 bases, and 6 bases had no gene match. The CDR3 coding sequence is TGTGCCAGCAGTTTTGGACAGGGAGGTCAGCCCCAGCATTTT. Protein sequence: CASSFGQGGQPQHF.

The chain joins TRBV7-2 to TRBJ1-5; the D is unclear. The germline V and J ends were trimmed by 5 bases and 1 base, with 12 bases remaining between them. Germline CDR1 reads SGHTA; CDR2 reads FQGNSA. The CDR3 extends over 15 amino acids. The CDR3 reads CASSRGKLSNQPQHF. The DNA for the CDR3 is TGTGCCAGCAGCCGCGGAAAGTTAAGCAATCAGCCCCAGCATTTT.

The chain carries TRBV6-1 and TRBJ1-3; no firm D call. Germline V gene data show CDR1 as MNHNS and CDR2 as SASEGT. This CDR3 has 12 residues. V gave up 6 bases and J gave up 3 bases, with 6 bases separating them. CDR3 amino acids: CASREGGNTIYF. The CDR3 DNA is TGTGCCAGCAGGGAGGGTGGAAACACCATATATTTT.

The gene calls are TRBV2 and TRBJ1-1; no firm D call. The CDR3 has 14 residues. With 9 bases removed from V and 3 bases from J, the gap between germline ends came to 17 bases. Germline assignment: CDR1 SNHLY and CDR2 FYNNEI. The CDR3 region has the DNA TGTGCCAGAGCCATGGGCGGGTTCGACACTGAAGCTTTCTTT. This gives the protein CARAMGGFDTEAFF.

V is TRBV20-1 and J is TRBJ1-5; TRBD1 is a possible D gene (5 bases). The CDR3 contains 13 residues. Germline CDR1 and CDR2: DFQATT and SNEGSKA (reference sequence). V dropped 2 bases and J dropped 4 bases, with 9 bases sitting between them. CDR3 nucleotide sequence: TGCAGTGCTAGAATGGGGCGGAATCAGCCCCAGCATTTT. This encodes CSARMGRNQPQHF.

This clonotype showed up just a few times. This rearrangement joins TRBV2 to TRBJ2-1, with D hard to call. The ends were cut back, 1 base at V and 12 bases at J, with 13 bases in the middle. The CDR3 extends over 13 amino acids. Germline-derived CDR1 and CDR2 are SNHLY and FYNNEI. Here the CDR3 DNA reads TGTGCCAGCAGTGAAGGTCCTATCGGGCCGCAGTTCTTC. Translated: CASSEGPIGPQFF.

This chain links TRBV20-1 with TRBJ2-3; 8 bases agree with TRBD2. Trimming at V came to 6 bases and at J to 9 bases, leaving 17 bases not matched to a gene. The CDR3 loop spans 15 amino acids. Germline CDR1 DFQATT, CDR2 SNEGSKA (reference sequence). CDR3 loop: CSARKPTSGLSTQYF. The DNA for the CDR3 is TGCAGTGCCCGAAAGCCCACTAGCGGTCTTTCGACGCAGTATTTT.

The chain joins TRBV20-1 to TRBJ1-5; perhaps TRBD1 as D (6 bases). The CDR3 consists of 14 residues. The germline V and J ends were trimmed by 3 bases and 4 bases, with 13 bases remaining between them. CDR1 and CDR2 from the germline V gene are DFQATT and SNEGSKA (reference sequence). CDR3 in amino acids: CSARADRPNQPQHF. CDR3 sequence (DNA): TGCAGTGCTAGGGCGGACAGACCTAATCAGCCCCAGCATTTT.

Only a few counts were recorded for this clonotype. This chain links TRBV28 with TRBJ1-5, with unresolved D. V was clipped by 5 bases and J by 10 bases, with 18 bases between them. Germline CDR1 MDHEN, CDR2 SYDVKM. The CDR3 contains 14 residues. Here the CDR3 reads CASSPLGPSEPQHF. The CDR3 DNA reads TGTGCCAGCAGTCCCCTAGGCCCGAGTGAACCCCAGCATTTT. Full variable domain (missing parts from reference TRBV28 and TRBJ1-5): DVKVTQSSRYLVKRTGEKVFLECVQDMDHENMFWYRQDPGLGLRLIYFSYDVKMKEKGDIPEGYSVSREKKERFSLILESASTNQTSMYLCASSPLGPSEPQHFGDGTRLSIL.

The chain joins TRBV20-1 to TRBJ2-5; 8 nucleotides match TRBD1. The germline CDR1 and CDR2 sequences are DFQATT and SNEGSKA (reference sequence). After removal of 6 bases from V and 5 bases from J, the junction contained 11 bases not matched to a gene. The CDR3 totals 14 residues. The CDR3 sequence is CSAAPTGGGETQYF. Here the CDR3 DNA reads TGCAGTGCGGCGCCCACAGGGGGTGGGGAGACCCAGTACTTC.

V is TRBV6-4 and J is TRBJ2-1, with 8 bases identical to TRBD1. With V trimmed by 5 bases and J by 12 bases, 9 bases remained unmatched. The CDR3 has 13 amino acids. Germline CDR1 is MRHNA and CDR2 is SNTAGT. The chain's CDR3 is CASSPDRGSGQFF. The CDR3 DNA follows: TGTGCCAGCAGTCCTGACAGGGGTTCTGGGCAGTTCTTC.

V usage is TRBV18 and J usage is TRBJ1-5; TRBD1 might be the D (5 bases). The CDR3 extends over 15 amino acids. Per germline, CDR1 KGHSH and CDR2 LQKENI. V lost 6 bases and J 5 bases, leaving 17 bases between the germline ends. In DNA form, the CDR3 reads TGTGCCAGCTCTTACACCGGGACGGTGGATCAGCCCCAGCATTTT. This codes for CASSYTGTVDQPQHF.

The V and J genes are TRBV7-9 and TRBJ2-5; TRBD2 matches at 11 bases. The CDR3 is made up of 16 amino acids. Trimming at V came to 1 base and at J to 5 bases, leaving 6 bases not matched to a gene. Germline CDR1 SEHNR, CDR2 FQNEAQ (reference sequence). The CDR3 DNA is TGTGCCAGCAGCTTAGGACTAGCGGGGACCCTGGAGACCCAGTACTTC. As protein: CASSLGLAGTLETQYF.

The V gene is TRBV5-1, the J gene TRBJ2-1, with D possibly being TRBD1 or TRBD2 (6 bases each). Germline V lookup: CDR1 SGHRS, CDR2 YFSETQ. The CDR3 contains 15 residues. Trimming cost V 4 bases and J 9 bases, with 20 bases left between them. The CDR3 nucleotides are TGCGCCAGCAGCAGGGACACCTCGGGGGCCGGTGAGCAGTTCTTC. Protein: CASSRDTSGAGEQFF.

The V gene is TRBV5-1, the J gene TRBJ2-1; TRBD2 agrees at 8 bases. V dropped 4 bases and J dropped 2; count of bases not matched to a gene: 8. The CDR3 totals 16 residues. In germline, CDR1 is SGHRS, CDR2 YFSETQ. CDR3 in amino acids: CASSPGAGLAYNEQFF. In DNA, the CDR3 is TGCGCCAGCAGCCCGGGGGCGGGACTAGCCTACAATGAGCAGTTCTTC.

CDR3 loop: CASSQDLRFGGVGGNQPQHF. DNA of the CDR3: TGTGCCAGCAGCCAAGATTTGAGGTTCGGGGGCGTTGGGGGCAATCAGCCCCAGCATTTT. The chain couples TRBV4-2 to TRBJ1-5; perhaps TRBD1 as D (6 bases). Per the germline V gene, CDR1 is LGHNA and CDR2 is YNFKEQ. This CDR3 comprises 20 residues. Trimming shortened V by 0 bases and J by 2 bases, and 23 bases separated the two germline ends.

J is TRBJ1-2 and V is TRBV20-1; possibly TRBD1 for D (6 bases). The CDR3 length is 14 residues. V was clipped by 5 bases and J by 3 bases, with 16 bases between them. CDR1 is DFQATT, CDR2 SNEGSKA, per germline (reference sequence). CDR3 in DNA: TGCAGTGCTCGATCGGGGGGCCCGGACTATGGCTACACCTTC. Encoded protein: CSARSGGPDYGYTF.

This clonotype was detected only a few times. V usage is TRBV20-1 and J usage is TRBJ2-1; 11 bases fit TRBD2. The CDR3 runs 14 residues. The germline CDR1 and CDR2 sequences are DFQATT and SNEGSKA (reference sequence). The V segment lost 5 bases and the J segment 10 bases; nucleotides outside the gene matches: 10. In DNA, the CDR3 is TGCAGTGCTTGGACTAGCGGGCTTCCAGGGGAGCAGTTCTTC. Amino acid sequence: CSAWTSGLPGEQFF.

The chain recombines TRBV20-1 with TRBJ1-4; the D is unclear. This CDR3 has 14 amino acids. V was shortened by 3 bases and J by 5 bases, with 13 bases between the two germline ends. Germline CDR1 reads DFQATT; CDR2 reads SNEGSKA (reference sequence). The CDR3 region has the DNA TGCAGTGCTAGTTGGGCATCGGAGAATGAAAAACTGTTTTTT. Translation gives CSASWASENEKLFF.

The CDR3 spells CASNYIFVGVWVGNQPQHF. In DNA form, the CDR3 reads TGTGCCAGCAATTACATATTTGTGGGAGTGTGGGTCGGCAATCAGCCCCAGCATTTT. The V and J genes are TRBV21-1 and TRBJ1-5. TRBV21-1 is described as a pseudogene. There are 19 residues in the CDR3.

The V call is TRBV7-9, the J call TRBJ1-1; no reliable D call. The CDR3 has 11 amino acids. The V end was cut by 6 bases, the J end by 6 bases, with 8 bases between. Germline loops: CDR1 SEHNR, CDR2 FQNEAQ (reference sequence). The CDR3 protein is CASREVAEAFF. The CDR3 coding sequence is TGTGCCAGCAGAGAGGTCGCTGAAGCTTTCTTT.

This clonotype was seen only a few times. V usage is TRBV19 and J usage is TRBJ2-5, with D perhaps TRBD1 (7 bases). V lost 3 bases, J lost 4 bases, and 18 bases lay in between. CDR3 length: 16 amino acids. Looked up from germline, CDR1 is LNHDA and CDR2 is SQIVND (reference sequence). CDR3 amino acids: CASSIWQGGGGETQYF. In DNA, the CDR3 is TGTGCCAGTAGTATCTGGCAGGGGGGAGGTGGAGAGACCCAGTACTTC.

The rearrangement links TRBV20-1 to TRBJ2-2; D call uncertain. There are 11 residues in the CDR3. Between the trimmed V and J ends, which lost 7 bases and 7 bases, there was a span of 10 bases. Germline V lookup: CDR1 DFQATT, CDR2 SNEGSKA (reference sequence). The CDR3 is CSVTKGGELFF. The CDR3 DNA reads TGCAGTGTTACTAAGGGCGGGGAGCTGTTTTTT.

This rearrangement joins TRBV29-1 to TRBJ1-2; D is uncertain. The CDR3 is made up of 14 amino acids. Trimming took off 6 bases at V and 1 base at J, with 15 bases between the two ends. Germline-derived CDR1 and CDR2 are SQVTM and ANQGSEA. CDR3 nucleotides: TGCAGCGTCCAAACGGTGAAGATTAACTATGGCTACACCTTC. Protein sequence: CSVQTVKINYGYTF.

The V and J genes are TRBV28 and TRBJ1-2, with TRBD1 as a possible D gene (5 bases). The germline gives CDR1 MDHEN, CDR2 SYDVKM. Trimming took 7 bases from V and 4 from J, leaving 16 bases between them. The CDR3 totals 14 residues. CDR3 coding DNA: TGTGCCAGCACTCCAATGGGGGTTTTCTATGGCTACACCTTC. Translating gives CASTPMGVFYGYTF.